The 18 T cell receptor beta chains reported below all come from one sample, sequenced in a study of chemoradiotherapy in HPV16-positive cancers. The method was immunoSEQ multiplex PCR; TCRdb's version includes in-frame clones alone and lacks a portion of them. Of 25,000 to 35,000 clones in the sample, around 83% are singletons; the top ten hold under 2.5%. The source material was blood, sampled from a patient who underwent chemoradiotherapy. Receptor source: a human donor with HPV-associated anogenital cancer.

For the CDR3, the DNA is TGTGCCACCAGCAGCGGACAGGGTGACAATCAGCCCCAGCATTTT. This sequence encodes CATSSGQGDNQPQHF. V is TRBV15 and J is TRBJ1-5, with 8 bases fitting TRBD1. Trimming took 3 bases from V and 3 from J; bases not matched to a gene: 4. There are 15 residues in the CDR3. From germline, CDR1 is LNHNV and CDR2 YYDKDF (reference sequence).

The gene calls are TRBV2 and TRBJ1-2; D not certain. Germline V gene sequence: CDR1 SNHLY, CDR2 FYNNEI. The V and J ends lost 6 bases and 0 bases respectively, with 11 bases between them. There are 14 residues in the CDR3. The CDR3 DNA follows: TGTGCCAGCAGGGCGGACCAAGCTAACTATGGCTACACCTTC. It encodes CASRADQANYGYTF. Drawing the rest from reference TRBV2 and TRBJ1-2, the complete variable domain is EPEVTQTPSHQVTQMGQEVILRCVPISNHLYFYWYRQILGQKVEFLVSFYNNEISEKSEIFDDQFSVERPDGSNFTLKIRSTKLEDSAMYFCASRADQANYGYTFGSGTRLTVV.

The rearrangement uses TRBV10-2 and TRBJ2-3, with 7 nucleotides matching TRBD2. The trim removed 0 bases at V and 4 bases at J, leaving 4 bases unmatched. CDR3 size: 15 residues. CDR1 is WSHSY, CDR2 SAAADI, per germline. The DNA of the CDR3 is TGCGCCAGCAGTGAGTCGGCGGGGGTGGCAGATACGCAGTATTTT. This sequence encodes CASSESAGVADTQYF.

This clone was detected only once. This rearrangement joins TRBV7-2 to TRBJ1-1; D ambiguous. V was trimmed by 3 bases and J by 6 bases, leaving 14 bases between them. From germline, CDR1 is SGHTA and CDR2 FQGNSA. The CDR3 runs to 14 residues. CDR3 region: CASSFGREVAEAFF. The CDR3 region has the DNA TGTGCCAGCAGCTTTGGCCGGGAGGTTGCTGAAGCTTTCTTT.

CDR3 sequence reads: CASSSTTGVSTDTQYF. CDR3 DNA: TGCGCCAGCAGCTCGACGACAGGGGTTAGCACAGATACGCAGTATTTT. V and J are TRBV5-1 and TRBJ2-3, with 8 bases lining up with TRBD1. This CDR3 has 16 amino acids. The J segment lost 0 bases and the V segment lost 3 bases, leaving 6 bases of the junction unmatched. Germline assignment: CDR1 SGHRS and CDR2 YFSETQ.

The chain joins TRBV29-1 to TRBJ1-1; TRBD1 might be the D (5 bases). CDR1 is SQVTM and CDR2 is ANQGSEA in the germline V gene. V shed 3 bases and J shed 7 bases, with 9 bases lying between them. The CDR3 length is 11 residues. The DNA for the CDR3 is TGCAGCGTTGAGGCAGGGCTTGAAGCTTTCTTT. It translates to CSVEAGLEAFF.

The chain carries TRBV14 and TRBJ2-7; a possible D gene is TRBD1 (5 bases). The CDR3 loop spans 12 amino acids. Trimming left V 8 bases short and J 2 bases short, with 10 bases between. Germline lookup yields CDR1 SGHDN and CDR2 FVKESK. The CDR3 here is CASGGHPYEQYF. The CDR3 DNA sequence: TGTGCCAGCGGTGGACATCCCTACGAGCAGTACTTC.

This chain joins TRBV18 and TRBJ2-3; 9 positions match TRBD1. V shed 3 bases and J 6 bases; nucleotides not matched to a gene: 4. Germline lookup yields CDR1 KGHSH and CDR2 LQKENI. This CDR3 spans 14 amino acids. For the CDR3, the DNA is TGTGCCAGCTCACCTACAGGGGGCAAGGATACGCAGTATTTT. It codes for CASSPTGGKDTQYF.

The chain combines TRBV9 with TRBJ2-2; D uncertain. Germline V gives CDR1 SGDLS, CDR2 YYNGEE. The CDR3 totals 14 residues. Trimming cost V 3 bases and J 5 bases, with 11 bases left between them. In DNA, the CDR3 is TGTGCCAGCAGCGCACCCCCCGGGACCGGGGAGCTGTTTTTT. Translation gives CASSAPPGTGELFF.

The V call is TRBV5-1, the J call TRBJ1-3; D is possibly TRBD1 (5 bases). The ends were cut back, 3 bases at V and 1 base at J, with 17 bases in the middle. Germline CDR1 is SGHRS and CDR2 is YFSETQ. The CDR3 has 17 amino acids. CDR3 loop: CASSYSLEGRSGNTIYF. CDR3 bases: TGCGCCAGCAGCTATTCCCTCGAGGGGCGATCTGGAAACACCATATATTTT.

The chain links TRBV18 to TRBJ1-5; possible D gene TRBD1, 6 bases. CDR3 size: 13 residues. Trimming cost V 3 bases and J 4 bases, with 7 bases left between them. CDR1 KGHSH and CDR2 LQKENI come from the germline V gene. The CDR3 spells CASSPDRNQPQHF. The CDR3 nucleotides read TGTGCCAGCTCACCCGACAGGAATCAGCCCCAGCATTTT.

CDR3 nucleotide sequence: TGTGCCAGCAGCTTAGAGGGGAAAGAGACAGATACGCAGTATTTT. Protein product: CASSLEGKETDTQYF. The chain joins TRBV11-3 to TRBJ2-3, with D unclear. V lost 0 bases to trimming and J lost 3 bases, with 10 bases between them. CDR1 is SGHNT and CDR2 is YENEEA in the germline V gene. The CDR3 runs to 15 residues.

J is TRBJ1-5 and V is TRBV9; tentative D call: TRBD1 (5 bases). Germline-derived CDR1 and CDR2 are SGDLS and YYNGEE. Trimming pared 0 bases from V and 5 bases from J, leaving 9 bases between. This CDR3 region has 14 residues. This CDR3 is CASSVGDFHQPQHF. CDR3 DNA: TGTGCCAGCAGCGTAGGGGACTTTCATCAGCCCCAGCATTTT. Complete variable domain (other parts from reference TRBV9 and TRBJ1-5): DSGVTQTPKHLITATGQRVTLRCSPRSGDLSVYWYQQSLDQGLQFLIQYYNGEERAKGNILERFSAQQFPDLHSELNLSSLELGDSALYFCASSVGDFHQPQHFGDGTRLSIL.

This rearrangement joins TRBV11-3 to TRBJ2-7; the D gene is possibly TRBD1 (8 bases). The CDR3 totals 17 residues. V lost 4 bases and J 6 bases, leaving 25 bases between the germline ends. Germline assignment: CDR1 SGHNT and CDR2 YENEEA. The CDR3, as DNA: TGTGCCAGCAGCTGGGGGGGAGGACAGGGACGTCTAAGCGAGCAGTACTTC. Its translation: CASSWGGGQGRLSEQYF.

The chain joins TRBV7-9 to TRBJ1-4; D call uncertain. CDR1 and CDR2 (germline): SEHNR, FQNEAQ (reference sequence). The CDR3 contains 14 residues. Trimming removed 7 bases from V and 5 bases from J, with 14 bases in between. The CDR3 DNA reads TGTGCCAGCACCGACGGGTGGAGGAATGAAAAACTGTTTTTT. Its translation: CASTDGWRNEKLFF.

The V call is TRBV6-6, the J call TRBJ2-2, with TRBD2 matching 8 bases. The V gene's germline CDR1 is MNHNY and CDR2 SVGAGI (reference sequence). Trimming took 6 bases from V and 3 from J; bases not matched to a gene: 3. This CDR3 region has 14 residues. The DNA for the CDR3 is TGTGCCAGCAGGACGGGACTAGACACCGGGGAGCTGTTTTTT. It is translated as CASRTGLDTGELFF.

This sequence joins TRBV2 and TRBJ2-7; D may be TRBD1 (6 bases). Per germline, CDR1 SNHLY and CDR2 FYNNEI. The CDR3 runs 16 residues. Deletions cut 4 bases from V and 5 bases from J, with 21 bases between. Here the CDR3 reads CASSVLPGQKAHEQYF. CDR3 nucleotides: TGTGCCAGCAGTGTCCTCCCGGGACAAAAGGCTCACGAGCAGTACTTC.

The rearrangement links TRBV19 to TRBJ1-2; TRBD1 matches 7 bases. This CDR3 spans 14 amino acids. The germline V gene encodes CDR1 LNHDA and CDR2 SQIVND (reference sequence). The ends lost 6 bases at V and 4 bases at J; junction bases unmatched: 8. CDR3 protein: CASRGQRGGYGYTF. As DNA, the CDR3 is TGTGCCAGTAGGGGACAGCGAGGGGGCTATGGCTACACCTTC.